A single sample gave rise to the 22 T cell receptor beta chains below, sequenced in a study of siplizumab effects on memory and regulatory T cells. Repertoires were generated with immunoSEQ multiplex PCR, while TCRdb's copy carries only in-frame clones and drops some. Here the sample spans about 100,000 clones, under 95% being singletons. Sequencing used Tregs sorted from blood. These receptors originate from a human donor in good health.

V usage is TRBV2 and J usage is TRBJ1-2, with D perhaps matching TRBD1 (5 bases). The V and J ends lost 5 bases and 7 bases respectively, with 20 bases between them. This CDR3 has 15 residues. Germline V CDR1 and CDR2: SNHLY, FYNNEI. The CDR3 loop reads CASSIFRDGVSGYTF. The CDR3 nucleotides are TGTGCCAGCAGTATTTTCCGGGACGGGGTTAGTGGCTACACCTTC.

The J gene is TRBJ2-1, the V gene TRBV25-1; D may be TRBD2 (6 bases). Germline V lookup: CDR1 MGHDK, CDR2 SYGVNS. V lost 5 bases and J lost 7, with 18 bases in between. This CDR3 spans 15 amino acids. The CDR3 reads CASSLPGTFRNEQFF. DNA for the CDR3: TGTGCCAGCAGTCTGCCGGGGACTTTTAGGAATGAGCAGTTCTTC.

This clone has just one count. This chain links TRBV5-1 with TRBJ2-2; TRBD2 is a possible D gene (6 bases). Germline CDR1 SGHRS, CDR2 YFSETQ. This CDR3 comprises 15 residues. Trimming left V 2 bases short and J 3 bases short, with 11 bases between. The CDR3 loop is CASSFGGVDTGELFF. DNA for the CDR3: TGCGCCAGCAGCTTCGGGGGAGTAGACACCGGGGAGCTGTTTTTT. The whole variable domain, filled in from reference TRBV5-1 and TRBJ2-2, reads KAGVTQTPRYLIKTRGQQVTLSCSPISGHRSVSWYQQTPGQGLQFLFEYFSETQRNKGNFPGRFSGRQFSNSRSEMNVSTLELGDSALYLCASSFGGVDTGELFFGEGSRLTVL.

V and J are TRBV20-1 and TRBJ2-5; D remains unclear. Per germline, CDR1 DFQATT and CDR2 SNEGSKA (reference sequence). V dropped 6 bases and J dropped 2 bases, with 7 bases sitting between them. This CDR3 region has 11 residues. CDR3 protein: CSARQQETQYF. CDR3 bases: TGCAGTGCGAGACAACAAGAGACCCAGTACTTC.

This clone is a singleton in its sample. V is TRBV2 and J is TRBJ1-5, with 7 bases lining up with TRBD1. The CDR3 contains 15 residues. V dropped 5 bases and J dropped 1; count of bases not matched to a gene: 5. Germline V lookup: CDR1 SNHLY, CDR2 FYNNEI. The CDR3 nucleotides are TGTGCCAGCAGTCGACAGGGATCCAGCAATCAGCCCCAGCATTTT. Translated: CASSRQGSSNQPQHF.

The DNA of the CDR3 is TGTGCCAGTAAAGCAGGGGCGATGAACACTGAAGCTTTCTTT. Its translation: CASKAGAMNTEAFF. The rearrangement joins TRBV19 to TRBJ1-1; tentatively, D is TRBD1 (6 bases). In germline, CDR1 is LNHDA, CDR2 SQIVND (reference sequence). This CDR3 has 14 residues. The V and J ends lost 7 bases and 0 bases respectively, with 12 bases between them.

The chain links TRBV10-3 to TRBJ2-7; perhaps D is TRBD1 or TRBD2 (5 bases each). The germline V gene encodes CDR1 ENHRY and CDR2 SYGVKD. This CDR3 contains 13 residues. V lost 2 bases, J lost 6 bases, and 11 bases lay in between. Written as DNA, the CDR3 is TGTGCCATCAGTGAGAGGGACCGGGGCGAGCAGTACTTC. The encoded protein is CAISERDRGEQYF.

In its sample, this clone was seen a few times. V is TRBV4-1 and J is TRBJ1-3; possibly TRBD1 for D (5 bases). Germline CDR1 is MGHRA and CDR2 is YSYEKL. Trimming removed 2 bases from V and 3 bases from J, with 14 bases in between. The CDR3 has 16 residues. The CDR3 here is CASSQPGSYDGNTIYF. As DNA, the CDR3 is TGCGCCAGCAGCCAACCAGGGTCCTACGATGGAAACACCATATATTTT.

This chain connects TRBV4-1 to TRBJ2-5; 9 bases align to TRBD1. CDR1 is MGHRA, CDR2 YSYEKL, per germline. Losses at the gene ends were 4 bases for V and 4 bases for J; bases not matched to a gene: 13. CDR3 length: 17 residues. In nucleotides, the CDR3 is TGCGCCAGCAGCCGCGGACAGGGGAAGAAGCATGCAGAGACCCAGTACTTC. This translates into CASSRGQGKKHAETQYF.

The sample holds one count of this clone. V usage is TRBV7-2 and J usage is TRBJ1-1, with a possible D match to TRBD1 (6 bases). The CDR3 sequence is 14 residues long. Germline assignment: CDR1 SGHTA and CDR2 FQGNSA. The V gene lost 6 bases and the J gene lost 2 bases, with 13 bases spanning the gap. The CDR3 DNA is TGTGCCAGCAGTCCGCAGGGGATTAACACTGAAGCTTTCTTT. Amino acids: CASSPQGINTEAFF.

This chain joins TRBV11-2 and TRBJ2-3; 10 bases align to TRBD2. Unmatched junction bases numbered 7, after V lost 4 bases and J lost 0 bases. CDR3 length: 17 residues. Looked up from germline, CDR1 is SGHAT and CDR2 is FQNNGV. CDR3 region: CASSYWTSGDSTDTQYF. In nucleotides, the CDR3 is TGTGCCAGCAGCTATTGGACTAGCGGAGATAGCACAGATACGCAGTATTTT.

The chain has TRBV5-8 and TRBJ2-6; D is unclear. V lost 1 base and J 0 bases, leaving 8 bases between the germline ends. Germline assignment: CDR1 SGHTS and CDR2 YDEGEE. This CDR3 region has 16 residues. The DNA of the CDR3 is TGTGCCAGCAGCTTGAGACTTAACTCTGGGGCCAACGTCCTGACTTTC. Translating it yields CASSLRLNSGANVLTF.

The chain couples TRBV21-1 to TRBJ2-1; the table's D call, TRBD2, was not checked against the DNA. TRBV21-1 is a recognized pseudogene. The CDR3 is made up of 21 amino acids. Here the CDR3 DNA reads TGTGCCAGCAGCATAAAAGGACAGCCTAAACAACTAGCGGGAGAAAGCAATGAGCAGTTCTTC. Translation: CASSIKGQPKQLAGESNEQFF.

V usage is TRBV14 and J usage is TRBJ2-1; possible D gene TRBD2, 5 bases. The V end lost 4 bases, the J end lost 2 bases, and 15 bases lay between the germline ends. The germline V gene has CDR1 SGHDN and CDR2 FVKESK. The CDR3 spans 16 residues. The CDR3 region is CASSPQVGVPYNEQFF. As DNA, the CDR3 is TGTGCCAGCAGCCCCCAGGTCGGGGTCCCCTACAATGAGCAGTTCTTC.

The chain links TRBV2 to TRBJ2-1; D tentatively fits TRBD1 or TRBD2 (5 bases each). The CDR3 consists of 14 residues. The ends were cut back, 6 bases at V and 4 bases at J, with 13 bases in the middle. From germline, CDR1 is SNHLY and CDR2 FYNNEI. CDR3 amino acids: CASRPGTQYNEQFF. In DNA form, the CDR3 reads TGTGCCAGCAGGCCCGGGACCCAGTACAATGAGCAGTTCTTC.

J is TRBJ2-1 and V is TRBV29-1; weak D call: TRBD2 (6 bases). The CDR3 runs to 14 residues. Per germline, CDR1 SQVTM and CDR2 ANQGSEA. V was trimmed by 4 bases and J by 2 bases, leaving 12 bases between them. The CDR3 loop is CSVVTGRTYNEQFF. As DNA, the CDR3 is TGCAGCGTTGTGACGGGGAGGACCTACAATGAGCAGTTCTTC.

This chain uses TRBV7-9 with TRBJ1-1; TRBD1 agrees at 9 bases. V lost 3 bases to trimming and J lost 5 bases; unmatched junction nucleotides: 4. This CDR3 has 14 amino acids. Germline values: CDR1 SEHNR, CDR2 FQNEAQ (reference sequence). The CDR3 DNA reads TGTGCCAGCAGCTTTACAGGGGGCGGGACTGAAGCTTTCTTT. It is translated as CASSFTGGGTEAFF.

V gene TRBV5-5 combines with J gene TRBJ2-4, with D unresolved. The length of the CDR3 is 15 residues. With 5 bases removed from V and 0 bases from J, the gap between germline ends came to 12 bases. Germline CDR1 SGHKS, CDR2 YYEKEE (reference sequence). The chain's CDR3 is CASRSQALAKNIQYF. The DNA for the CDR3 is TGTGCCAGCAGATCCCAAGCCCTAGCCAAAAACATTCAGTACTTC.

This clone was observed once. The CDR3 region is CASSSFRGGGASGEQYF. In nucleotides, the CDR3 is TGTGCCAGCAGCTCGTTTAGGGGAGGGGGAGCTTCGGGCGAGCAGTACTTC. The chain employs TRBV5-6 and TRBJ2-7; the D gene is possibly TRBD2 (7 bases). Germline-derived CDR1 and CDR2 are SGHDT and YYEEEE. CDR3 length equals 17 residues. V lost 3 bases to trimming and J lost 6 bases, with 25 bases between them. Variable domain in full (rest from reference TRBV5-6 and TRBJ2-7): DAGVTQSPTHLIKTRGQQVTLRCSPKSGHDTVSWYQQALGQGPQFIFQYYEEEERQRGNFPDRFSGHQFPNYSSELNVNALLLGDSALYLCASSSFRGGGASGEQYFGPGTRLTVT.

This clone appeared once. The chain recombines TRBV4-1 with TRBJ1-2; 10 bases map to TRBD1. V lost 4 bases and J lost 5; bases outside the gene matches: 4. The germline gives CDR1 MGHRA, CDR2 YSYEKL. This CDR3 contains 14 residues. CDR3 nucleotides: TGCGCCAGCAGCCCGGGACAGGGGCCGTATGGCTACACCTTC. Translating it yields CASSPGQGPYGYTF.

The chain couples TRBV6-6 to TRBJ2-7; D is perhaps TRBD2 (6 bases). CDR3 length: 11 amino acids. The germline V and J ends were trimmed by 5 bases and 13 bases, with 15 bases remaining between them. The germline V gene has CDR1 MNHNY and CDR2 SVGAGI (reference sequence). The DNA of the CDR3 is TGTGCCAGCAGTCGGGAGCAGGACGTTTACTTC. Translated: CASSREQDVYF.

This clone was observed once. The gene calls are TRBV18 and TRBJ2-2; D is perhaps TRBD1 (6 bases). This CDR3 has 14 amino acids. Trimming removed 3 bases from V and 3 bases from J, with 8 bases in between. Germline V gives CDR1 KGHSH, CDR2 LQKENI. The CDR3 spells CASSPDSYTGELFF. The CDR3 region has the DNA TGTGCCAGCTCACCGGACAGTTACACCGGGGAGCTGTTTTTT.